These 27 T cell receptor beta chains were all obtained from the same sample, sequenced in a study of blood T cell repertoires in COVID-19. Sequenced by immunoSEQ multiplex PCR; TCRdb stores in-frame clones only, minus some. The sample carries 45,000 or so clones, approximately 87% recorded once. The specimen sequenced was peripheral blood. These receptors originate from a human donor in a cohort sampled during active COVID-19.

The chain is built from TRBV5-1 and TRBJ1-6; tentative D call: TRBD1 (6 bases). V was pared by 3 bases and J by 8 bases, with 9 bases between. The CDR3 totals 13 residues. Germline loops: CDR1 SGHRS, CDR2 YFSETQ. CDR3 in DNA: TGCGCCAGCAGCTACCGACAGGATTCACCCCTCCACTTT. This translates into CASSYRQDSPLHF.

This chain connects TRBV5-1 to TRBJ2-5; TRBD1 might be the D (6 bases). Trimming left V 1 base short and J 0 bases short, with 7 bases between. Germline V gives CDR1 SGHRS, CDR2 YFSETQ. CDR3 length: 14 residues. The CDR3 is CASSLQGYQETQYF. CDR3 nucleotide sequence: TGCGCCAGCAGCTTGCAGGGGTACCAAGAGACCCAGTACTTC.

In its sample, this clone was seen a few times. The chain couples TRBV5-1 to TRBJ1-5; D uncertain. V was clipped by 2 bases and J by 2 bases, with 5 bases between them. The CDR3 length is 13 residues. CDR1 and CDR2 from the germline V gene are SGHRS and YFSETQ. Here the CDR3 DNA reads TGCGCCAGCAGCTTCGGGGGCAATCAGCCCCAGCATTTT. Translating it yields CASSFGGNQPQHF. Drawing the rest from reference TRBV5-1 and TRBJ1-5, the complete variable domain is KAGVTQTPRYLIKTRGQQVTLSCSPISGHRSVSWYQQTPGQGLQFLFEYFSETQRNKGNFPGRFSGRQFSNSRSEMNVSTLELGDSALYLCASSFGGNQPQHFGDGTRLSIL.

The rearrangement joins TRBV11-3 to TRBJ2-5; TRBD2 might be the D (5 bases). V lost 0 bases and J 5 bases, leaving 7 bases between the germline ends. Germline V gene sequence: CDR1 SGHNT, CDR2 YENEEA. The CDR3 length is 13 residues. CDR3 DNA sequence: TGTGCCAGCAGCTTAGAGGGCGGGGAGACCCAGTACTTC. It specifies CASSLEGGETQYF.

This rearrangement joins TRBV18 to TRBJ2-5; D remains unclear. The CDR3 has 11 residues. Looked up from germline, CDR1 is KGHSH and CDR2 is LQKENI. V gave up 5 bases and J gave up 2 bases, with 3 bases separating them. CDR3 bases: TGTGCCAGCTCATCGCAAGAGACCCAGTACTTC. This sequence encodes CASSSQETQYF.

V gene TRBV11-3 combines with J gene TRBJ1-1; no definite D call. The CDR3 is 13 residues long. The germline gives CDR1 SGHNT, CDR2 YENEEA. Trimming shortened V by 2 bases and J by 1 base, and 5 bases separated the two germline ends. The CDR3 bases are TGTGCCAGCAGCTTACAGGAGAACACTGAAGCTTTCTTT. Protein sequence: CASSLQENTEAFF.

The CDR3 sequence is CASSQSTGNNEKLFF. For the CDR3, the DNA is TGTGCCAGCAGCCAATCGACAGGCAATAATGAAAAACTGTTTTTT. V and J are TRBV16 and TRBJ1-4; a weak D match, TRBD1 (6 bases). The germline V and J ends were trimmed by 0 bases and 4 bases, with 9 bases remaining between them. This CDR3 contains 15 residues. From germline, CDR1 is KGHSY and CDR2 FQNENV.

Only one count was recorded for this clone. The genes are TRBV19 and TRBJ2-7; a weak D match, TRBD2 (6 bases). Germline CDR1 is LNHDA and CDR2 is SQIVND (reference sequence). The CDR3 covers 12 residues. Trimming pared 10 bases from V and 7 bases from J, leaving 17 bases between. CDR3: CATSPPAGEQYF. CDR3 sequence (DNA): TGTGCCACTAGCCCACCGGCGGGGGAGCAGTACTTC.

The genes are TRBV6-5 and TRBJ1-2; 7 nucleotides match TRBD1. Germline CDR1 and CDR2: MNHEY and SVGAGI. This CDR3 region has 14 residues. The ends lost 4 bases at V and 3 bases at J; junction bases unmatched: 5. The CDR3 here is CASSFGRGYYGYTF. DNA of the CDR3: TGTGCCAGCAGTTTTGGCAGGGGGTACTATGGCTACACCTTC.

There are a few counts of this clone. The V gene is TRBV7-8, the J gene TRBJ1-2, with TRBD1 matching over 7 bases. CDR1 and CDR2 (germline): SGHVS, FQNEAQ. This CDR3 contains 16 residues. The V segment lost 1 base and the J segment 7 bases; nucleotides outside the gene matches: 12. CDR3 nucleotide sequence: TGTGCCAGCAGCTTAGGTCGTCGCAGGGGGGCAGGTGGCTACACCTTC. Translation: CASSLGRRRGAGGYTF.

This chain uses TRBV12-3 or TRBV12-4 with TRBJ1-1; D not certain. Trimming pared 3 bases from V and 1 base from J, leaving 3 bases between. This CDR3 spans 12 amino acids. CDR3 loop: CASSFGNTEAFF. CDR3 nucleotides: TGTGCCAGCAGTTTCGGGAACACTGAAGCTTTCTTT.

The chain employs TRBV11-2 and TRBJ1-1; TRBD1 matches 7 bases. CDR1 and CDR2 (germline): SGHAT, FQNNGV. V lost 5 bases to trimming and J lost 2 bases; unmatched junction nucleotides: 8. This CDR3 comprises 15 residues. This CDR3 reads CASSPRTGGNTEAFF. DNA of the CDR3: TGTGCCAGCAGCCCCCGGACAGGTGGTAACACTGAAGCTTTCTTT.

DNA for the CDR3: TGTGCCAGCAGACGGGGACAGGGGAGGACTGAAGCTTTCTTT. Translated, it gives CASRRGQGRTEAFF. The gene calls are TRBV6-5 and TRBJ1-1, with TRBD1 matching over 10 bases. The germline gives CDR1 MNHEY, CDR2 SVGAGI. V dropped 6 bases and J dropped 5; count of bases not matched to a gene: 6. The CDR3 runs to 14 residues.

This chain joins TRBV2 and TRBJ1-3; D possibly corresponds to TRBD1 (5 bases). This CDR3 region has 16 residues. In germline, CDR1 is SNHLY, CDR2 FYNNEI. Trimming cost V 2 bases and J 0 bases, with 11 bases left between them. The CDR3: CASSEMGHLSGNTIYF. The CDR3 coding sequence is TGTGCCAGCAGTGAAATGGGGCACCTCTCTGGAAACACCATATATTTT.

The chain employs TRBV5-4 and TRBJ1-3, with 8 bases matching TRBD1. V was pared by 3 bases and J by 0 bases, with 5 bases of the junction left unmatched. CDR3 size: 16 residues. Germline V gene lookup returns CDR1 SGHNT and CDR2 YYREEE (reference sequence). The CDR3 sequence: CASSSPGQVSGNTIYF. The CDR3 nucleotides read TGTGCCAGCAGCTCGCCGGGACAGGTCTCTGGAAACACCATATATTTT.

The chain employs TRBV5-4 and TRBJ1-3, with D tentatively TRBD1 (6 bases). Germline V gene lookup returns CDR1 SGHNT and CDR2 YYREEE (reference sequence). There are 14 residues in the CDR3. Deletions cut 4 bases from V and 1 base from J, with 9 bases between. The CDR3 region has the DNA TGTGCCAGCAGCCAAACAGGGTCTGGAAACACCATATATTTT. This gives the protein CASSQTGSGNTIYF.

The chain carries TRBV12-3 or TRBV12-4 and TRBJ2-3; unclear D gene. Trimming stripped 7 bases from V and 7 bases from J, with 3 bases between. The CDR3 sequence is 9 residues long. The CDR3 DNA follows: TGTGCCAGCAACTATACGCAGTATTTT. Amino acids: CASNYTQYF.

V and J are TRBV5-1 and TRBJ2-5, with 16 positions matching TRBD2. The CDR3 totals 16 residues. Germline assignment: CDR1 SGHRS and CDR2 YFSETQ. The ends lost 4 bases at V and 4 bases at J; junction bases unmatched: 4. The CDR3 protein is CASSTGTSGGAETQYF. DNA of the CDR3: TGCGCCAGCAGCACCGGGACTAGCGGGGGGGCAGAGACCCAGTACTTC.

The CDR3 coding sequence is TGCAGCGTTGGGAAGACAGGGGCCACCGGGGAGCTGTTTTTT. Amino acid sequence: CSVGKTGATGELFF. V gene TRBV29-1 combines with J gene TRBJ2-2; 8 nucleotides align to TRBD1. Trimming removed 4 bases from V and 4 bases from J; junction bases left unmatched: 5. The germline CDR1 and CDR2 sequences are SQVTM and ANQGSEA. The CDR3 contains 14 residues.

In its sample, this clone was seen once. The chain is built from TRBV18 and TRBJ2-5; 7 bases align to TRBD1. The CDR3 length is 15 residues. V dropped 0 bases and J dropped 3; count of bases not matched to a gene: 4. Germline V gene data show CDR1 as KGHSH and CDR2 as LQKENI. In DNA form, the CDR3 reads TGTGCCAGCTCACCACCGGGACAGCGGAAAGAGACCCAGTACTTC. Its protein is CASSPPGQRKETQYF. Full variable domain (outside the CDR3, taken from reference TRBV18 and TRBJ2-5): NAGVMQNPRHLVRRRGQEARLRCSPMKGHSHVYWYRQLPEEGLKFMVYLQKENIIDESGMPKERFSAEFPKEGPSILRIQQVVRGDSAAYFCASSPPGQRKETQYFGPGTRLLVL.

The chain uses TRBV4-3 and TRBJ1-6, with TRBD1 as a possible D gene (5 bases). The V gene lost 1 base and the J gene lost 5 bases, with 6 bases spanning the gap. Germline CDR1 is LGHNA and CDR2 is YSLEER. The CDR3 length is 14 residues. CDR3 nucleotides: TGCGCCAGCAGCCAAGTGACAGATAATTCACCCCTCCACTTT. This sequence encodes CASSQVTDNSPLHF.

The V gene is TRBV2, the J gene TRBJ1-5, with D possibly TRBD1 on 5 matching bases. Germline lookup yields CDR1 SNHLY and CDR2 FYNNEI. The CDR3 covers 14 residues. V was pared by 6 bases and J by 6 bases, with 15 bases between. CDR3 bases: TGTGCCAGCAGCCTTCAAGGGGTAATTCAGCCCCAGCATTTT. It encodes CASSLQGVIQPQHF.

The CDR3 region has the DNA TGTGCCACCAGGACGGACAGGGGTAGGGGCAATGAGCAGTTCTTC. Protein: CATRTDRGRGNEQFF. This chain links TRBV15 with TRBJ2-1, with 9 bases lining up with TRBD1. Losses at the gene ends were 6 bases for V and 6 bases for J; bases not matched to a gene: 9. CDR1 is LNHNV and CDR2 is YYDKDF in the germline V gene (reference sequence). This CDR3 spans 15 amino acids.

V gene TRBV21-1 combines with J gene TRBJ2-7; no DNA check was done on the table's D call, TRBD2. TRBV21-1 is a recognized pseudogene. This CDR3 region has 14 residues. The CDR3 DNA reads TGTGCCGGCCGGACGGGAAAAAGCTCCTACGAGCAGTACTTC. Translating gives CAGRTGKSSYEQYF.

This clone turned up a few times. J is TRBJ2-5 and V is TRBV11-1; 8 bases match TRBD2. CDR1 is SGHAT, CDR2 FQDESV, per germline (reference sequence). The V and J ends lost 4 bases and 7 bases, in that order; junction bases with no gene match: 5. The CDR3 runs to 13 residues. The DNA for the CDR3 is TGTGCCAGCAGCTACTCGGCGGGGGGGACCCAGTACTTC. Translated, it gives CASSYSAGGTQYF.

The rearrangement uses TRBV4-1 and TRBJ2-2, with 10 nucleotides matching TRBD1. Per the germline V gene, CDR1 is MGHRA and CDR2 is YSYEKL. V gave up 3 bases and J gave up 0 bases; unmatched junction bases: 7. The CDR3 has 18 amino acids. CDR3: CASSHRQGATSNTGELFF. The DNA of the CDR3 is TGCGCCAGCAGCCATCGACAGGGGGCGACCTCGAACACCGGGGAGCTGTTTTTT.

The rearrangement uses TRBV9 and TRBJ1-1; D is possibly TRBD1 (6 bases). CDR3 size: 14 residues. Deletions cut 3 bases from V and 1 base from J, with 10 bases between. Per the germline V gene, CDR1 is SGDLS and CDR2 is YYNGEE. The CDR3: CASSAGHSNTEAFF. The CDR3, as DNA: TGTGCCAGCAGCGCGGGACACTCGAACACTGAAGCTTTCTTT.